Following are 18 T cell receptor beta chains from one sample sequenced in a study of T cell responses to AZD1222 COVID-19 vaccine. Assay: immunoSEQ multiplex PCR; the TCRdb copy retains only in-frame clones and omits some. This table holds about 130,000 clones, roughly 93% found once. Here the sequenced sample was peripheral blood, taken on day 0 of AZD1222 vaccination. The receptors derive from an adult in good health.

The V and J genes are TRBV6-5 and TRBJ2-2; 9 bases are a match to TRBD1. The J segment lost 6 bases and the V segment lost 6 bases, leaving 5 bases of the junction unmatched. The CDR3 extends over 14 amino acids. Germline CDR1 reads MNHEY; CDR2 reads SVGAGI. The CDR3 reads CASRRDRAPGELFF. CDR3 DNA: TGTGCCAGCAGGCGGGACAGGGCACCCGGGGAGCTGTTTTTT.

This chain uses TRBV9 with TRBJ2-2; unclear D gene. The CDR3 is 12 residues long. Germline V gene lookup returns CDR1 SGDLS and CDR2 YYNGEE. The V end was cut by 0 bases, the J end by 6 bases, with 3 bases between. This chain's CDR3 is CASSVGSGELFF. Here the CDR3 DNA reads TGTGCCAGCAGCGTAGGATCCGGGGAGCTGTTTTTT.

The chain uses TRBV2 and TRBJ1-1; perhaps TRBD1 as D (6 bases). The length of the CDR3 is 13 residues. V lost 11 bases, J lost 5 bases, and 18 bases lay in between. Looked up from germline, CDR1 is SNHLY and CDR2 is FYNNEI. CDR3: CALTRGGGTEAFF. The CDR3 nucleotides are TGTGCCTTAACCCGAGGGGGGGGAACTGAAGCTTTCTTT.

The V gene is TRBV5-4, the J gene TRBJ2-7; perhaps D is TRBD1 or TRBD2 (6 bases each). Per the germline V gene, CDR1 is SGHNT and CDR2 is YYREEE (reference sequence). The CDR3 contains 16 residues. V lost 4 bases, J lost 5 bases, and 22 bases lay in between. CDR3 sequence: CASSPTPDRGRHEQYF. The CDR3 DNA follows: TGTGCCAGCAGCCCGACCCCGGACAGAGGGAGGCACGAGCAGTACTTC.

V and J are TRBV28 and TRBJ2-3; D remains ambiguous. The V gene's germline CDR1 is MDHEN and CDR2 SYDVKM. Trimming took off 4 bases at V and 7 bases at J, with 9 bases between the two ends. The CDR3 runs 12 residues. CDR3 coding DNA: TGTGCCAGCAGTTCCCCCCATTATACGCAGTATTTT. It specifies CASSSPHYTQYF.

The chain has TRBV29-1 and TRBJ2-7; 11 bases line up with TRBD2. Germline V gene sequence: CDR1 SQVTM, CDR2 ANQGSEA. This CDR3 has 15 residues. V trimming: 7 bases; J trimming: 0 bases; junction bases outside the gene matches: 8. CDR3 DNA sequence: TGCAGCGGTGGAGCCGGGACTAGCGGCTCCTACGAGCAGTACTTC. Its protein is CSGGAGTSGSYEQYF.

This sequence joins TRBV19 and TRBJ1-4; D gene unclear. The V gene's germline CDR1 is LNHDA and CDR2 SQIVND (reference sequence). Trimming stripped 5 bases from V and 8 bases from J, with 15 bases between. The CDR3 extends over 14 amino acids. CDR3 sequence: CASSPQWHGEKLFF. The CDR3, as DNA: TGTGCCAGTAGTCCCCAGTGGCATGGGGAAAAACTGTTTTTT.

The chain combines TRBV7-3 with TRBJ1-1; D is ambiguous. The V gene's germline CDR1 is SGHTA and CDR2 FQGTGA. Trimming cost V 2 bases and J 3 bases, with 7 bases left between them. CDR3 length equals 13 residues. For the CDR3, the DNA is TGTGCCAGCAGCTTAGGGGAGGACACTGAAGCTTTCTTT. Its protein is CASSLGEDTEAFF.

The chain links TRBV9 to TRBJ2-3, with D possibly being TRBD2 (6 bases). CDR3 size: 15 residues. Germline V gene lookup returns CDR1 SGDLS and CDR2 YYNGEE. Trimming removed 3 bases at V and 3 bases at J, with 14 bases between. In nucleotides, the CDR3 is TGTGCCAGCAGCGCCGCCGGGAGTTTGACAGATACGCAGTATTTT. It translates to CASSAAGSLTDTQYF.

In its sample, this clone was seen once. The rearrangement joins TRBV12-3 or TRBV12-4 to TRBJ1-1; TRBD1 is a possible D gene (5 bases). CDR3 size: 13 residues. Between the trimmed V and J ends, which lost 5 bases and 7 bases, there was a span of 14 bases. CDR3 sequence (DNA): TGTGCCAGCAGTCTCGGGGCAGGGAATGAAGCTTTCTTT. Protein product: CASSLGAGNEAFF.

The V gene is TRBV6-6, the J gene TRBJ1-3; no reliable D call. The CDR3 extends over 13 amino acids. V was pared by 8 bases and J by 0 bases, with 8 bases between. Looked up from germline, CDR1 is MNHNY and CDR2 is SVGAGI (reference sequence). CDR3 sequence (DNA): TGTGCCAGCGTTAGAAGCTCTGGAAACACCATATATTTT. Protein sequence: CASVRSSGNTIYF.

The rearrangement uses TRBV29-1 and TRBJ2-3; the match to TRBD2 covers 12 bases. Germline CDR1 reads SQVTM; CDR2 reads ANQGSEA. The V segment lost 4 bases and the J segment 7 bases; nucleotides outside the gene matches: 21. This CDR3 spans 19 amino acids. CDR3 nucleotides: TGCAGCGTTGGGCGGGCGAGGACTGAGACTAGCGGGAGCGCAAATACGCAGTATTTT. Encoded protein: CSVGRARTETSGSANTQYF.

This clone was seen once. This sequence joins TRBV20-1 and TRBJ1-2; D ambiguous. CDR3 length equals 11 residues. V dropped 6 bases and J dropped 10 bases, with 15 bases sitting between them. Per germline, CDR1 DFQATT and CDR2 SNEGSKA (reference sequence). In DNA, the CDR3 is TGCAGTGCCCGACCCCCGGATGTCTACACCTTC. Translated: CSARPPDVYTF.

This chain's CDR3 is CASSAGLAGVEQYF. The CDR3 DNA is TGTGCCAGCAGCGCCGGACTAGCGGGAGTCGAGCAGTACTTC. The chain links TRBV11-2 to TRBJ2-7, with 13 bases fitting TRBD2. The CDR3 loop spans 14 amino acids. The germline gives CDR1 SGHAT, CDR2 FQNNGV. Trimming at V came to 5 bases and at J to 6 bases, leaving 4 bases not matched to a gene.

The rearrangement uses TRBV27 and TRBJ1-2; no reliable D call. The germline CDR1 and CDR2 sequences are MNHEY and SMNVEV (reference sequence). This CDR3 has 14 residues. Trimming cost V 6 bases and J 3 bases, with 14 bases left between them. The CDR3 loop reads CASRGWAEDYGYTF. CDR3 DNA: TGTGCCAGCAGGGGTTGGGCGGAAGACTATGGCTACACCTTC.

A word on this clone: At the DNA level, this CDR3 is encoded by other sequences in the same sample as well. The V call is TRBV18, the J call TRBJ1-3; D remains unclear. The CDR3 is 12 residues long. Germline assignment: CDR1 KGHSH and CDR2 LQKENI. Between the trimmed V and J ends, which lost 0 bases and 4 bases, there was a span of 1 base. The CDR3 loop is CASSPPGNTIYF. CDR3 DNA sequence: TGTGCCAGCTCACCACCCGGAAACACCATATATTTT.

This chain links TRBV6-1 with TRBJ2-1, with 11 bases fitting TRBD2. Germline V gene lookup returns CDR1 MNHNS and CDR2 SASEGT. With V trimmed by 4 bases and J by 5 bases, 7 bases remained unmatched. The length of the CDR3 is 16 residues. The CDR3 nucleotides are TGTGCCAGCAGTGTCCCGACTAGCGGGATGGACAATGAGCAGTTCTTC. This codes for CASSVPTSGMDNEQFF.

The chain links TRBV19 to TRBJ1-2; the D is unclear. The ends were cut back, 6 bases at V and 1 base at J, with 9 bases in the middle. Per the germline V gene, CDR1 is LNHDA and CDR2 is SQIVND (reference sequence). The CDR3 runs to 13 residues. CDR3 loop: CASRGFGNYGYTF. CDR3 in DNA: TGTGCCAGTAGAGGGTTCGGTAACTATGGCTACACCTTC. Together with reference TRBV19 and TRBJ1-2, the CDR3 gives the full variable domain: DGGITQSPKYLFRKEGQNVTLSCEQNLNHDAMYWYRQDPGQGLRLIYYSQIVNDFQKGDIAEGYSVSREKKESFPLTVTSAQKNPTAFYLCASRGFGNYGYTFGSGTRLTVV.